The 17 T cell receptor beta chains listed next were all sequenced from one sample in a study of T cell responses to AZD1222 COVID-19 vaccine. Clones were sequenced by immunoSEQ multiplex PCR, and TCRdb holds only the in-frame ones, with some missing. Of some 71,000 clones in the sample, around 84% were seen once. Sequenced here: peripheral blood, sampled on day 0 of AZD1222 vaccination. Receptors originate from an adult in good health.

V gene TRBV6-5 combines with J gene TRBJ2-1, with D possibly being TRBD2 (8 bases). CDR1 is MNHEY, CDR2 SVGAGI, per germline. This CDR3 has 14 amino acids. The V end was cut by 6 bases, the J end by 7 bases, with 16 bases between. The CDR3: CASRRQGLGNEQFF. The CDR3 DNA reads as TGTGCCAGCAGGAGACAGGGACTAGGGAATGAGCAGTTCTTC.

The CDR3 spells CASSTGQLSYEQYF. CDR3 nucleotide sequence: TGTGCCAGCAGCACAGGACAACTCTCCTACGAGCAGTACTTC. The V gene is TRBV11-2, the J gene TRBJ2-7; tentatively, D is TRBD1 (5 bases). CDR3 length equals 14 residues. Germline CDR1 reads SGHAT; CDR2 reads FQNNGV. With 5 bases removed from V and 0 bases from J, the gap between germline ends came to 11 bases.

This chain uses TRBV6-1 with TRBJ1-2; D unclear. This CDR3 is 14 amino acids long. The V gene lost 0 bases and the J gene lost 3 bases, with 8 bases spanning the gap. Germline V CDR1 and CDR2: MNHNS, SASEGT. The CDR3 DNA reads as TGTGCCAGCAGTGAAGCTCCAGGCTACTATGGCTACACCTTC. Its translation is CASSEAPGYYGYTF.

The gene calls are TRBV6-2 or TRBV6-3 and TRBJ1-2; a weak D match, TRBD1 (5 bases). CDR3 length: 15 residues. The germline V and J ends were trimmed by 2 bases and 5 bases, with 15 bases remaining between them. From germline, CDR1 is MNHEY and CDR2 SVGEGT. Here the CDR3 reads CASSYLTGESYGYTF. The CDR3 DNA reads TGTGCCAGCAGTTACCTCACGGGGGAATCTTATGGCTACACCTTC.

The chain combines TRBV5-4 with TRBJ1-2, with D possibly TRBD1 on 5 matching bases. Germline lookup yields CDR1 SGHNT and CDR2 YYREEE (reference sequence). This CDR3 spans 13 amino acids. The ends were cut back, 1 base at V and 8 bases at J, with 12 bases in the middle. CDR3 protein: CASSLRRVDGYTF. In nucleotides, the CDR3 is TGTGCCAGCAGCTTGCGCAGGGTTGACGGCTACACCTTC.

CDR3 amino acids: CASGYSRGYEQYF. The CDR3 DNA is TGTGCCAGCGGCTATTCACGGGGATACGAGCAGTACTTC. V is TRBV6-5 and J is TRBJ2-7, with D possibly being TRBD2 (5 bases). Trimming removed 8 bases at V and 4 bases at J, with 15 bases between. CDR1 and CDR2 from the germline V gene are MNHEY and SVGAGI. The CDR3 has 13 amino acids.

This chain uses TRBV10-3 with TRBJ1-3; D perhaps matches TRBD1 (5 bases). The CDR3 has 14 amino acids. Between the trimmed V and J ends, which lost 11 bases and 0 bases, there was a span of 14 bases. Germline V lookup: CDR1 ENHRY, CDR2 SYGVKD. This chain's CDR3 is CAGGSGSSGNTIYF. The CDR3, as DNA: TGTGCCGGGGGGTCAGGGAGCTCTGGAAACACCATATATTTT.

This rearrangement joins TRBV18 to TRBJ2-2; 9 bases are shared with TRBD1. V gave up 4 bases and J gave up 2 bases; unmatched junction bases: 2. Germline CDR1 and CDR2: KGHSH and LQKENI. The CDR3 runs to 15 residues. The CDR3 sequence: CASSLTGGNTGELFF. In DNA form, the CDR3 reads TGTGCCAGCTCACTCACAGGGGGCAACACCGGGGAGCTGTTTTTT.

This clone was seen only a few times. The V call is TRBV24-1, the J call TRBJ2-3; D may be TRBD2 (6 bases). The CDR3 consists of 17 residues. V shed 0 bases and J shed 0 bases, with 12 bases lying between them. Germline CDR1 is KGHDR and CDR2 is SFDVKD. CDR3 DNA: TGTGCCACCAGTGATTTGATGTCGAGCGGGAGCACAGATACGCAGTATTTT. Protein: CATSDLMSSGSTDTQYF.

The chain employs TRBV15 and TRBJ2-5, with TRBD2 identical over 10 bases. V was pared by 1 base and J by 8 bases, with 10 bases of the junction left unmatched. The germline gives CDR1 LNHNV, CDR2 YYDKDF (reference sequence). CDR3 size: 16 residues. CDR3 sequence reads: CATSRGEAGGPDTQYF. The CDR3 DNA reads as TGTGCCACCAGCAGAGGAGAAGCGGGGGGGCCAGATACCCAGTACTTC.

The chain combines TRBV19 with TRBJ1-5; 7 bases match TRBD1. CDR3 size: 13 residues. Germline CDR1 is LNHDA and CDR2 is SQIVND (reference sequence). V was clipped by 2 bases and J by 5 bases; unmatched bases: 0. In nucleotides, the CDR3 is TGTGCCAGTAGTATACAGGGGGATCAGCCCCAGCATTTT. Translated, it gives CASSIQGDQPQHF.

The rearrangement links TRBV30 to TRBJ2-7, with D hard to call. The ends were cut back, 1 base at V and 9 bases at J, with 16 bases in the middle. This CDR3 region has 13 residues. From germline, CDR1 is GTSNPN and CDR2 SVGIG (reference sequence). CDR3 DNA sequence: TGTGCCTGGAGTGGGATTCCCGGCGACGGGCAGTACTTC. Protein sequence: CAWSGIPGDGQYF.

This clone was seen a few times. The rearrangement links TRBV5-4 to TRBJ2-1; D possibly uses TRBD1 or TRBD2 (5 bases each). Trimming removed 0 bases at V and 9 bases at J, with 7 bases between. This CDR3 region has 12 residues. Germline V gives CDR1 SGHNT, CDR2 YYREEE (reference sequence). CDR3 sequence (DNA): TGTGCCAGCAGCTTGGAGGGGAGTGAGCAGTTCTTC. Translation: CASSLEGSEQFF.

This clone was observed a single time. This chain uses TRBV5-6 with TRBJ1-2; TRBD1 might be the D (6 bases). Germline V CDR1 and CDR2: SGHDT, YYEEEE. The CDR3 spans 14 residues. The V and J ends lost 2 bases and 6 bases respectively, with 14 bases between them. DNA for the CDR3: TGTGCCAGCAGCTTAAAAACGGACAGCCATGGCTACACCTTC. Translated, it gives CASSLKTDSHGYTF.

The CDR3 bases are TGTGCCAGCAGTTTCACCGGGACAGGGGAGGGAGCTTTCTTT. Translated: CASSFTGTGEGAFF. The chain uses TRBV27 and TRBJ1-1; 10 bases fit TRBD1. Germline V lookup: CDR1 MNHEY, CDR2 SMNVEV (reference sequence). The trim removed 3 bases at V and 10 bases at J, leaving 8 bases unmatched. The CDR3 covers 14 residues.

The CDR3 sequence is CATKVPGVGQETQYF. The CDR3 nucleotides read TGTGCCACCAAAGTACCGGGGGTGGGCCAAGAGACCCAGTACTTC. The chain couples TRBV19 to TRBJ2-5, with D perhaps matching TRBD2 (6 bases). Per germline, CDR1 LNHDA and CDR2 SQIVND (reference sequence). This CDR3 comprises 15 residues. The V end lost 10 bases, the J end lost 1 base, and 19 bases lay between the germline ends.

The rearrangement joins TRBV28 to TRBJ1-2, with D tentatively TRBD1 (6 bases). V lost 5 bases and J lost 8, with 18 bases in between. CDR1 is MDHEN, CDR2 SYDVKM, per germline. The CDR3 consists of 14 residues. This chain's CDR3 is CASSPRQALKGYTF. In DNA, the CDR3 is TGTGCCAGCAGTCCGAGACAGGCCTTAAAGGGCTACACCTTC.